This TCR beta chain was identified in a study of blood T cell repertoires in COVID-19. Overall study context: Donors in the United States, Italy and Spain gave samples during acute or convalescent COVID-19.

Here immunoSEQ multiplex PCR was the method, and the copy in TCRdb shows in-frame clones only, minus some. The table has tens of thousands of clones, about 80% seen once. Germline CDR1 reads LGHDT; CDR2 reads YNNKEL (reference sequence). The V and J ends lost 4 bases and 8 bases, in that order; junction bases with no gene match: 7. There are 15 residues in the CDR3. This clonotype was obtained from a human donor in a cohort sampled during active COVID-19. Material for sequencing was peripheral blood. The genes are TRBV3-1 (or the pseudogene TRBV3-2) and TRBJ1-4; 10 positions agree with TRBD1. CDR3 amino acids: CASSLVGQGEEKLFF. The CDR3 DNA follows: TGTGCCAGCAGCCTCGTAGGACAGGGGGAAGAAAAACTGTTTTTT.